One and the same sample provided the 14 T cell receptor beta chains below, sequenced in a study of T-cell reconstitution after alpha-beta-depleted transplantation in children. Molecular barcoding with unique molecular identifiers was used for the TCRbeta library. TCRdb re-called the PCR reads with MiXCR, one entry per CDR3 protein. This table has roughly 790,000 distinct CDR3 sequences, roughly 15% appearing once. The starting material was PBMCs, mostly from graft donor cells, obtained 360 days after TCRalphabeta/CD19-depleted stem cell transplant. These receptors originate from a male patient aged 10 to 17 who had a stem cell transplant for acute lymphoblastic leukemia, so the T cells may come from the graft donor.

CDR3 loop: CASSFGPNEKLFF. The CDR3 nucleotides read TGTGCCAGCAGCTTCGGACCTAATGAAAAACTGTTTTTT. V usage is TRBV7-2 and J usage is TRBJ1-4; D not certain. The V gene lost 3 bases and the J gene lost 3 bases, with 5 bases spanning the gap. Germline loops: CDR1 SGHTA, CDR2 FQGNSA. The CDR3 is 13 amino acids.

The sample holds many counts of this clonotype. CDR3 loop: CASSSLLGHTDTQYF. In DNA form, the CDR3 reads TGTGCCAGCAGTTCCCTCCTAGGACACACAGATACGCAGTATTTT. V usage is TRBV27 and J usage is TRBJ2-3; possibly TRBD1 for D (5 bases). CDR3 length equals 15 residues. V was pared by 4 bases and J by 2 bases, with 13 bases between. Germline assignment: CDR1 MNHEY and CDR2 SMNVEV (reference sequence).

Many counts were recorded for this clonotype. The rearrangement joins TRBV29-1 to TRBJ2-7, with D perhaps matching TRBD1 (5 bases). This CDR3 has 12 residues. V gave up 3 bases and J gave up 5 bases, with 11 bases separating them. CDR1 and CDR2 from the germline V gene are SQVTM and ANQGSEA. The CDR3, as DNA: TGCAGCGTTGACCAGGGTAATAACGAGCAGTACTTC. Its translation is CSVDQGNNEQYF.

In this sample, this clonotype turned up a few times. The rearrangement links TRBV7-7 to TRBJ2-7; tentative D call: TRBD1 (6 bases). The CDR3 loop spans 15 amino acids. Trimming shortened V by 5 bases and J by 3 bases, and 17 bases separated the two germline ends. From germline, CDR1 is SSHAT and CDR2 FNYEAQ (reference sequence). In DNA, the CDR3 is TGTGCCAGCAGCGAAACAGGGCCCTATAGCTACGAGCAGTACTTC. Amino acid sequence: CASSETGPYSYEQYF.

This clonotype was seen a few times. The CDR3 sequence: CASSDTGTGGYEQYF. CDR3 bases: TGCGCCAGCAGTGATACTGGGACAGGGGGATACGAGCAGTACTTC. The chain is built from TRBV10-1 and TRBJ2-7; 11 nucleotides align to TRBD1. The trim removed 3 bases at V and 4 bases at J, leaving 5 bases unmatched. CDR1 and CDR2 (germline): WNHNN, SYGVQD (reference sequence). The CDR3 extends over 15 amino acids.

The chain has TRBV6-2 or TRBV6-3 and TRBJ1-5, with D perhaps TRBD1 (5 bases). Germline CDR1 and CDR2: MNHEY and SVGEGT. This CDR3 contains 13 residues. Trimming took 6 bases from V and 6 from J, leaving 12 bases between them. The CDR3 coding sequence is TGTGCCAGCAGCAAGCAGGGTTTTCAGCCCCAGCATTTT. Protein sequence: CASSKQGFQPQHF.

The chain recombines TRBV12-3 or TRBV12-4 with TRBJ1-2; 9 bases map to TRBD1. This CDR3 is built from 14 residues. V dropped 8 bases and J dropped 6; count of bases not matched to a gene: 10. The CDR3 DNA reads TGTGCCAGCTCCCCCCGGGACAGGGATCATGGCTACACCTTC. This sequence encodes CASSPRDRDHGYTF.

This clonotype occurred a few times. The rearrangement joins TRBV4-2 to TRBJ2-5, with 10 bases that match TRBD2. Germline V CDR1 and CDR2: LGHNA, YNFKEQ. The V gene end was trimmed by 1 base and the J gene end by 5 bases; junction bases not matched to a gene: 10. The CDR3 has 17 residues. The CDR3 nucleotides are TGTGCCAGCAGCCAAGGGTCAGGGCTAGCGGGAGCGGAGACCCAGTACTTC. It yields the protein CASSQGSGLAGAETQYF.

The chain links TRBV4-2 to TRBJ2-7, with D uncertain. Trimming took 0 bases from V and 4 from J, leaving 10 bases between them. The CDR3 is made up of 14 amino acids. CDR1 is LGHNA, CDR2 YNFKEQ, per germline. CDR3 protein: CASSQDLVDYEQYF. CDR3 in DNA: TGTGCCAGCAGCCAAGATCTTGTCGATTACGAGCAGTACTTC.

The rearrangement uses TRBV28 and TRBJ2-1; 7 nucleotides line up with TRBD2. With V trimmed by 11 bases and J by 2 bases, 12 bases remained unmatched. This CDR3 region has 15 residues. Germline values: CDR1 MDHEN, CDR2 SYDVKM. CDR3 in DNA: TGTGCCGCTAGAGAGGGGCGGGAGCCCTACAATGAGCAGTTCTTC. Residues: CAAREGREPYNEQFF.

V is TRBV28 and J is TRBJ2-3; 8 bases match TRBD1. The CDR3 runs 15 residues. The germline CDR1 and CDR2 sequences are MDHEN and SYDVKM. The V gene end was trimmed by 5 bases and the J gene end by 5 bases; junction bases not matched to a gene: 9. CDR3 protein: CASSLLQGVKDTQYF. The DNA of the CDR3 is TGTGCCAGCAGTCTCCTACAGGGGGTTAAAGATACGCAGTATTTT.

This clonotype was seen a few times. The rearrangement joins TRBV27 to TRBJ2-7; the D call may be TRBD1 or TRBD2 (5 bases each). Trimming pared 1 base from V and 6 bases from J, leaving 13 bases between. This CDR3 spans 14 amino acids. Germline V gives CDR1 MNHEY, CDR2 SMNVEV (reference sequence). The chain's CDR3 is CASSLWGRCCEQYF. CDR3 in DNA: TGTGCCAGCAGTTTATGGGGGAGATGCTGCGAGCAGTACTTC.

This clonotype was found many times. The chain uses TRBV7-9 and TRBJ2-1, with D perhaps being TRBD1 or TRBD2 (6 bases each). With 5 bases removed from V and 2 bases from J, the gap between germline ends came to 19 bases. In germline, CDR1 is SEHNR, CDR2 FQNEAQ (reference sequence). The CDR3 runs to 17 residues. CDR3 region: CASSLRGGPGAYNEQFF. CDR3 DNA: TGTGCCAGCAGCCTTAGAGGGGGGCCAGGGGCCTACAATGAGCAGTTCTTC.

This clonotype was detected ten times or more. The chain links TRBV5-1 to TRBJ2-1, with 12 positions matching TRBD2. After removal of 5 bases from V and 7 bases from J, the junction contained 10 bases not matched to a gene. The CDR3 sequence is 16 residues long. Germline loops: CDR1 SGHRS, CDR2 YFSETQ. The CDR3 here is CASRHPSGRAGNEQFF. The CDR3 DNA is TGCGCCAGCAGACACCCTAGCGGGAGGGCCGGAAATGAGCAGTTCTTC. Full variable domain (missing parts from reference TRBV5-1 and TRBJ2-1): KAGVTQTPRYLIKTRGQQVTLSCSPISGHRSVSWYQQTPGQGLQFLFEYFSETQRNKGNFPGRFSGRQFSNSRSEMNVSTLELGDSALYLCASRHPSGRAGNEQFFGPGTRLTVL.